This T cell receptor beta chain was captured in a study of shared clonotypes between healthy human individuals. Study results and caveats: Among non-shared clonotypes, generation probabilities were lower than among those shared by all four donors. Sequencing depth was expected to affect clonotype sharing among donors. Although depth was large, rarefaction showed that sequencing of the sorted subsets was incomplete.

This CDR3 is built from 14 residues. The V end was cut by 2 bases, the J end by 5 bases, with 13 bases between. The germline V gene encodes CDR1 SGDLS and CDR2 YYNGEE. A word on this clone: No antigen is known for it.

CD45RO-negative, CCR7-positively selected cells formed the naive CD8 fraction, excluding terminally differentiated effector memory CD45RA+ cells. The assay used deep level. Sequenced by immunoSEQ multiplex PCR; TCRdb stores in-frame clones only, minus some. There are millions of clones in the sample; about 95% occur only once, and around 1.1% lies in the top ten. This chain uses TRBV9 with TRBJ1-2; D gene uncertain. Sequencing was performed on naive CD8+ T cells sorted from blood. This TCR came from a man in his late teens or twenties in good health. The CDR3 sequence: CASSVDANPYGYTF. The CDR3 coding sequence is TGTGCCAGCAGCGTCGACGCCAATCCTTATGGCTACACCTTC.